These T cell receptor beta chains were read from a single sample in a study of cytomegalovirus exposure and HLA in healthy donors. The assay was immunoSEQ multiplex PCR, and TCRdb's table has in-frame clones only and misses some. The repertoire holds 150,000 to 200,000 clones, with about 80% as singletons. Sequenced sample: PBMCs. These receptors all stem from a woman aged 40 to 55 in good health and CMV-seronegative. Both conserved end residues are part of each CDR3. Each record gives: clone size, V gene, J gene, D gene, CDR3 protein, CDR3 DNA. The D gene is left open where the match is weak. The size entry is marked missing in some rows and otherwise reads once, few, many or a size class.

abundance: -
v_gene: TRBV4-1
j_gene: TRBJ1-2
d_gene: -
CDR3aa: CASSQEAFAGGNYGYTF
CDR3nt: TGCGCCAGCAGCCAAGAAGCCTTCGCCGGCGGTAACTATGGCTACACCTTC

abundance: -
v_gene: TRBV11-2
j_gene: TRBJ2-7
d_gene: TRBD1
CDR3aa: CASSFNRDSSYEQYF
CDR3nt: TGTGCCAGCAGCTTCAACCGGGACAGTTCCTACGAGCAGTACTTC

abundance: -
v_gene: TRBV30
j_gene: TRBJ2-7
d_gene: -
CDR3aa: CAWSVRGPSSYEQYF
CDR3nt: TGTGCCTGGAGTGTACGAGGGCCTAGCTCCTACGAGCAGTACTTC

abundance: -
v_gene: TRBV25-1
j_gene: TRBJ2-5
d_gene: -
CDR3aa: CATGTSAQETQYF
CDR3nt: TGTGCCACTGGGACTTCAGCCCAAGAGACCCAGTACTTC

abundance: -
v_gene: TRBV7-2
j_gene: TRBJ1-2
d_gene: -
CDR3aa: CASSSRGQQGLGYGYTF
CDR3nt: TGTGCCAGCAGCTCCCGTGGGCAACAGGGTTTGGGCTATGGCTACACCTTC

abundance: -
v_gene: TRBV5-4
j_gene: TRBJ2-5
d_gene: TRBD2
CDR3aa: CASHRAGAVQETQYF
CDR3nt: TGTGCCAGCCACCGAGCGGGGGCAGTCCAAGAGACCCAGTACTTC

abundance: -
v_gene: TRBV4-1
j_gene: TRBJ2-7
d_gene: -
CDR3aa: CASSLPTASYEQYF
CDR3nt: TGCGCCAGCAGCCTCCCGACAGCTTCCTACGAGCAGTACTTC

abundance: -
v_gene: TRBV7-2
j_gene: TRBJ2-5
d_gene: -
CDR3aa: CASSLDGSGETQYF
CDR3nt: TGTGCCAGCAGCTTAGACGGATCGGGGGAGACCCAGTACTTC

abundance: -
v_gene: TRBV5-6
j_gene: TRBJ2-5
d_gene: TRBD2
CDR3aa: CASSLGLAGFRVNQETQYF
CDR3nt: TGTGCCAGCAGCCTTGGACTAGCGGGATTTCGGGTGAACCAAGAGACCCAGTACTTC

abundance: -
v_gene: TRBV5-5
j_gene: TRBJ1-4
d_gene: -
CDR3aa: CASSYQGPVEKLFF
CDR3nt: TGTGCCAGCAGCTACCAGGGTCCCGTTGAAAAACTGTTTTTT

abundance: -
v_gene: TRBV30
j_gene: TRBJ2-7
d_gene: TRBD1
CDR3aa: CAWSRPGTGVSSYEQYF
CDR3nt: TGTGCCTGGAGTCGTCCCGGGACAGGGGTGAGCTCCTACGAGCAGTACTTC

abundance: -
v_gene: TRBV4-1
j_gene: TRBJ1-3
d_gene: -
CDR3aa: CASSLGGARGNTIYF
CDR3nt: TGCGCCAGCAGCCTCGGCGGGGCGAGAGGAAACACCATATATTTT

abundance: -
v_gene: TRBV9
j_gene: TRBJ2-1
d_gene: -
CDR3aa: CASSVQVQTSYNEQFF
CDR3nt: TGTGCCAGCAGCGTACAGGTTCAAACCTCCTACAATGAGCAGTTCTTC

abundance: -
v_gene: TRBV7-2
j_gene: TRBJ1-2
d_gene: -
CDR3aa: CASSLVPANYGYTF
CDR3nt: TGTGCCAGCAGCTTAGTCCCCGCGAACTATGGCTACACCTTC

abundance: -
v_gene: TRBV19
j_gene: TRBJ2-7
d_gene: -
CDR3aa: CASSFVFPQGTHEQYF
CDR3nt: TGTGCCAGTAGTTTCGTTTTCCCCCAGGGAACCCACGAGCAGTACTTC

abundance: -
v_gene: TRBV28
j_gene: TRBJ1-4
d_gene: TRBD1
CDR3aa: CASGTGDEKLFF
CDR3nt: TGTGCCAGCGGGACAGGGGATGAAAAACTGTTTTTT

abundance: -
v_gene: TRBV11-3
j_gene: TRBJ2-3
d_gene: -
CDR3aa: CASSPRLPTVTDTQYF
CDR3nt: TGTGCCAGCAGCCCCCGGTTACCTACCGTCACAGATACGCAGTATTTT

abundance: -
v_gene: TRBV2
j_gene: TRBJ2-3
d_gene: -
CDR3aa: CASKRAGTDTQYF
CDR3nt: TGTGCCAGCAAGAGAGCGGGTACAGATACGCAGTATTTT

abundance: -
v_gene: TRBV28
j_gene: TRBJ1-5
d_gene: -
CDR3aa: CASSLVPVLRGNQPQHF
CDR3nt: TGTGCCAGCAGTTTAGTCCCCGTCCTGAGGGGCAATCAGCCCCAGCATTTT

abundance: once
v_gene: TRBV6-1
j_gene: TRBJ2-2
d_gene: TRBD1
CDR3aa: CASSEREGGGNTGELFF
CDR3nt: TGTGCCAGCAGTGAACGTGAAGGGGGCGGGAACACCGGGGAGCTGTTTTTT

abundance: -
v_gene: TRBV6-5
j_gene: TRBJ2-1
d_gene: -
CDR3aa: CASSYSWDSEQFF
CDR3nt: TGTGCCAGCAGTTACTCCTGGGACTCCGAGCAGTTCTTC

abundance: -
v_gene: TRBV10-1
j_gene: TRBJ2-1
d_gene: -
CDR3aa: CASSDSGPQFF
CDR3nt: TGCGCCAGCAGTGACTCAGGGCCTCAGTTCTTC

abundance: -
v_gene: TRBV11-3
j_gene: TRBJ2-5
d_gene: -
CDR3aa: CASSSKETQYF
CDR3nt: TGTGCCAGCAGCTCTAAAGAGACCCAGTACTTC

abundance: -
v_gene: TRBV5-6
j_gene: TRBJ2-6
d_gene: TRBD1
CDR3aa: CASSAPGQGISGANVLTF
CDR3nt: TGTGCCAGCAGCGCGCCGGGACAGGGAATCTCTGGGGCCAACGTCCTGACTTTC

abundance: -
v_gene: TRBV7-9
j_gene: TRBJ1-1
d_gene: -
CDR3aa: CASTPPGDTEAFF
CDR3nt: TGTGCCAGCACCCCCCCCGGGGACACTGAAGCTTTCTTT

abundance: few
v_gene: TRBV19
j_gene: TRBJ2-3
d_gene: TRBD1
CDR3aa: CASSPPIRGPTDTQYF
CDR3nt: TGTGCCAGTAGCCCCCCCATCAGGGGGCCCACAGATACGCAGTATTTT

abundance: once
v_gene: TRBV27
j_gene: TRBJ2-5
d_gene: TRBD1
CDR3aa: CASRRGQGTQETQYF
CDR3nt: TGTGCCAGCAGAAGGGGACAGGGGACGCAAGAGACCCAGTACTTC

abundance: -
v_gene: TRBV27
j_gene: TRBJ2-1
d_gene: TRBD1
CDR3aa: CASRDGTGNNEQFF
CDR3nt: TGTGCCAGCAGGGATGGGACAGGGAACAATGAGCAGTTCTTC

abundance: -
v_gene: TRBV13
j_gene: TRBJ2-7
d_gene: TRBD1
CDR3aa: CASSVDRGGYEQYF
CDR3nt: TGTGCCAGCAGCGTGGACAGGGGTGGATACGAGCAGTACTTC

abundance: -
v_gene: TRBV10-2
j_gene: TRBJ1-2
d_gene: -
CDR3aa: CASSESGGAAWGYTF
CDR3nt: TGCGCCAGCAGTGAGTCTGGGGGCGCGGCCTGGGGCTACACCTTC

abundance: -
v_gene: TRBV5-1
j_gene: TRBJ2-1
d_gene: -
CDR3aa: CASSPTGSSYEQFF
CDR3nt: TGCGCCAGCAGCCCTACCGGGTCTAGCTATGAGCAGTTCTTC

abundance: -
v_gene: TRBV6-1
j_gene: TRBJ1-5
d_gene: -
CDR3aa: CASSEAPGVNQPQHF
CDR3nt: TGTGCCAGCAGTGAAGCCCCGGGAGTAAATCAGCCCCAGCATTTT

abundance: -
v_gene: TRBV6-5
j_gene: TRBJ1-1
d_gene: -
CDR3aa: CASSFVSGANTEAFF
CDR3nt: TGTGCCAGCAGTTTCGTGTCAGGGGCGAACACTGAAGCTTTCTTT

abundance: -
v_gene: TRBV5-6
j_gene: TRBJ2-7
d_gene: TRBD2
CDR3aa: CASSPLGAGAPYEQYF
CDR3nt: TGTGCCAGCAGCCCCCTGGGTGCGGGAGCGCCTTACGAGCAGTACTTC

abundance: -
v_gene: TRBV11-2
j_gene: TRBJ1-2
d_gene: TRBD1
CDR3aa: CASSRGTGNNYGYTF
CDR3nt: TGTGCCAGCAGCCGTGGGACAGGGAATAACTATGGCTACACCTTC

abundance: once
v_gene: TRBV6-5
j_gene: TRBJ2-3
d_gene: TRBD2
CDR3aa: CASSQGLAVDTQYF
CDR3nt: TGTGCCAGCAGTCAAGGACTAGCGGTAGATACGCAGTATTTT

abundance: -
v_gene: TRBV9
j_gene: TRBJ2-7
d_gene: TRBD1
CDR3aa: CASSPHGTGGGEQYF
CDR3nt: TGTGCCAGCAGCCCTCACGGGACAGGGGGGGGCGAGCAGTACTTC

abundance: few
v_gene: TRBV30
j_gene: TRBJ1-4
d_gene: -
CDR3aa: CAWSVPGLAEKLFF
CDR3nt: TGTGCCTGGAGTGTCCCAGGGTTGGCGGAAAAACTGTTTTTT

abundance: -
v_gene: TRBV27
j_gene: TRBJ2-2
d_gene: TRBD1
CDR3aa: CASSPGTGGVQSGELFF
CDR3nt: TGTGCCAGCAGTCCCGGGACAGGGGGCGTCCAGTCCGGGGAGCTGTTTTTT

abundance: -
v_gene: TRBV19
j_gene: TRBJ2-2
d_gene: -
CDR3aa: CASSIGQAGELFF
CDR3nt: TGTGCCAGTAGTATAGGACAGGCCGGGGAGCTGTTTTTT

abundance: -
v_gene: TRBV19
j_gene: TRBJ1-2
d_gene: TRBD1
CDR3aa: CASSMRGQGIYGYTF
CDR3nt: TGTGCCAGTAGTATGAGGGGACAGGGCATTTATGGCTACACCTTC

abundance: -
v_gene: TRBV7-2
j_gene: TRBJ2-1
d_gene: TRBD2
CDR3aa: CASSLEDLAGLNNEQFF
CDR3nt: TGTGCCAGCAGCTTAGAGGATCTAGCGGGATTGAACAATGAGCAGTTCTTC

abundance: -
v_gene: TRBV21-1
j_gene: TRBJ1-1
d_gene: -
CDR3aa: CASSDRGPFDTEAFF
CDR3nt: TGTGCCAGCAGCGACAGGGGGCCGTTTGACACTGAAGCTTTCTTT

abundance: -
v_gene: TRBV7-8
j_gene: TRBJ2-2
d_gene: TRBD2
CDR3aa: CASSATTSGGTATGELFF
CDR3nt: TGTGCCAGCAGCGCGACGACTAGCGGGGGGACCGCGACCGGGGAGCTGTTTTTT

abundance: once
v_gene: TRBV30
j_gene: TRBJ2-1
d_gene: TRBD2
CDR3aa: CAWSVQTGRPNNEQFF
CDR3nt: TGTGCCTGGAGTGTACAAACCGGGAGGCCTAACAATGAGCAGTTCTTC

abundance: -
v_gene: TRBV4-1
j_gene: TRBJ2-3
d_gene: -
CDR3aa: CASSHPRDSARIYTQYF
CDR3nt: TGCGCCAGCAGCCACCCTAGGGACTCCGCAAGGATTTATACGCAGTATTTT

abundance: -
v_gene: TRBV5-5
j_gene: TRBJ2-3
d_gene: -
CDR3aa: CASSALGIRDNTDTQYF
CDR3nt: TGTGCCAGCAGCGCCCTTGGAATCCGGGACAACACAGATACGCAGTATTTT

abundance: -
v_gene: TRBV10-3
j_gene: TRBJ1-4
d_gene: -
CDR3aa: CAIGAEKLFF
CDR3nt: TGTGCCATCGGAGCTGAAAAACTGTTTTTT

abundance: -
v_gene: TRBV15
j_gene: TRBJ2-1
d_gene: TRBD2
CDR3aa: CATSRDGRGGPDEQFF
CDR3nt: TGTGCCACCAGCAGAGATGGTCGGGGGGGCCCCGATGAGCAGTTCTTC

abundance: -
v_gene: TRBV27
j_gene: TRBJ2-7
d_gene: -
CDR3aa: CASSRTVGAYEQYF
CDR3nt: TGTGCCAGCAGTCGGACTGTCGGGGCCTACGAGCAGTACTTC

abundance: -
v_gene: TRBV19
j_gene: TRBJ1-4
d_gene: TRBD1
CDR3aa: CASSTQGGQNEKLFF
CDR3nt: TGTGCCAGTAGTACCCAAGGGGGCCAAAATGAAAAACTGTTTTTT